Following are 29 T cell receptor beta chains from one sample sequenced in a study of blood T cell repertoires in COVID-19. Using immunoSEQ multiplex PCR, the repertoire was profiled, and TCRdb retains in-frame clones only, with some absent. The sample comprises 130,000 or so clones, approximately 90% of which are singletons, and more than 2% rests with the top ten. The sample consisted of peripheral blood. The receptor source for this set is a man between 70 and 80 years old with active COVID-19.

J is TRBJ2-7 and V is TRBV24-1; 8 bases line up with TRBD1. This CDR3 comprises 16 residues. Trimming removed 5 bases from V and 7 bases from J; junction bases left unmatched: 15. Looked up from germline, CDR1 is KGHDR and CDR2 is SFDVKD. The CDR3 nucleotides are TGTGCCACCAGTGCCCCTGGAGCAGGGGGCCTGGGGGAGCAGTACTTC. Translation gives CATSAPGAGGLGEQYF.

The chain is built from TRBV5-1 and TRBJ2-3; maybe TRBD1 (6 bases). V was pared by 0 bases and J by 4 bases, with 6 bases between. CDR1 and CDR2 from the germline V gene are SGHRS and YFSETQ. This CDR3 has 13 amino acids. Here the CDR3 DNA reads TGCGCCAGCAGCTTGGAGGGGGCAGATACGCAGTATTTT. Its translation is CASSLEGADTQYF.

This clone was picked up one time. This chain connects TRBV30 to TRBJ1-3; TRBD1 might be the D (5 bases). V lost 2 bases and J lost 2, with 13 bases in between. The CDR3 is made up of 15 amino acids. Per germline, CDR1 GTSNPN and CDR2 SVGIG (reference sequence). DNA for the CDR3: TGTGCCTGGAGTCGGCAGGGTGGCGCTGGAAACACCATATATTTT. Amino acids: CAWSRQGGAGNTIYF.

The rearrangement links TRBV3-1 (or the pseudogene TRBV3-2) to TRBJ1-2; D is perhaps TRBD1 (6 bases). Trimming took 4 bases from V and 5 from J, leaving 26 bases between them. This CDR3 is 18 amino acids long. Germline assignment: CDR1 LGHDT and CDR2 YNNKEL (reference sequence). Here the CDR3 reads CASSPVVSGGATSYGYTF. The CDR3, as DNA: TGTGCCAGCAGCCCCGTCGTATCGGGGGGCGCTACATCATATGGCTACACCTTC.

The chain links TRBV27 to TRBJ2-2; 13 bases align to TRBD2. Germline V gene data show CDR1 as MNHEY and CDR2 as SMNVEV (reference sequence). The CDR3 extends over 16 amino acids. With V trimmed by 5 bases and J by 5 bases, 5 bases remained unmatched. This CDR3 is CASSPTTSGRTGELFF. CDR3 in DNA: TGTGCCAGCAGTCCGACGACTAGCGGGAGGACCGGGGAGCTGTTTTTT.

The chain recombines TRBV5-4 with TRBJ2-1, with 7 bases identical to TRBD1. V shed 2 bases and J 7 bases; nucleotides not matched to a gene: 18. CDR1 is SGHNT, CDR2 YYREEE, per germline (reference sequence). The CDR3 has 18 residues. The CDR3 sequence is CASSFFPRRDSATNEQFF. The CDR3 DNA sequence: TGTGCCAGCAGCTTTTTCCCTCGCCGGGACAGCGCGACGAATGAGCAGTTCTTC.

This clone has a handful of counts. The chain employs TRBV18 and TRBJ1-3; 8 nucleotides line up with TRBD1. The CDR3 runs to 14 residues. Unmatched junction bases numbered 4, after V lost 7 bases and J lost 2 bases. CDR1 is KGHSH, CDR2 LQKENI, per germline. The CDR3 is CASFQGAAGNTIYF. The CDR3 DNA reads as TGTGCCAGCTTTCAGGGGGCCGCTGGAAACACCATATATTTT.

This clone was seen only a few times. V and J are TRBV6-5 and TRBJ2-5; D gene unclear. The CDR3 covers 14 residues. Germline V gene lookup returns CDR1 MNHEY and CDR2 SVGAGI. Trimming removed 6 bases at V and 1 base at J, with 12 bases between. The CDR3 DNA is TGTGCCAGCAGCTCCGGCGGCGGCCAAGAGACCCAGTACTTC. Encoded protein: CASSSGGGQETQYF.

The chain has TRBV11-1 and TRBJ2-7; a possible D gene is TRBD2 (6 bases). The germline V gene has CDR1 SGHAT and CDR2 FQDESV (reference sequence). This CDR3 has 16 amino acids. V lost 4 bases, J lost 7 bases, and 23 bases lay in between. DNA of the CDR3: TGTGCCAGCAGCTCCCTTGGTAGCGGTACCCGTGGGGAGCAGTACTTC. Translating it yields CASSSLGSGTRGEQYF.

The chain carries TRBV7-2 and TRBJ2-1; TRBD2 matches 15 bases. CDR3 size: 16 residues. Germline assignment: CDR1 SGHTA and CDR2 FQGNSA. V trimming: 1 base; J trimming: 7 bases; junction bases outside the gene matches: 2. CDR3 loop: CASSLEGTSGRNEQFF. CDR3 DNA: TGTGCCAGCAGCTTAGAGGGGACTAGCGGGAGGAATGAGCAGTTCTTC. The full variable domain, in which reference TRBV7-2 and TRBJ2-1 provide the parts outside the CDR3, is GAGVSQSPSNKVTEKGKDVELRCDPISGHTALYWYRQSLGQGLEFLIYFQGNSAPDKSGLPSDRFSAERTGGSVSTLTIQRTQQEDSAVYLCASSLEGTSGRNEQFFGPGTRLTVL.

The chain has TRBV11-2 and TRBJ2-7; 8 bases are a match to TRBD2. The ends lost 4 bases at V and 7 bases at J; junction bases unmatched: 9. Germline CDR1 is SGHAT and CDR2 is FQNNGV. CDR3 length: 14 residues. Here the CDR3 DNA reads TGTGCCAGCAGCTCAGACCGGGGGGGGAGGGAGCAGTACTTC. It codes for CASSSDRGGREQYF.

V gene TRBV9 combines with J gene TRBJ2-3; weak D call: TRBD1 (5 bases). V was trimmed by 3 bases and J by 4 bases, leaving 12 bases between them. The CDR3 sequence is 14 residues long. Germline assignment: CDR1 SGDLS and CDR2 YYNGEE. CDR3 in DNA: TGTGCCAGCAGCGCTAGGGGTATCCCAGATACGCAGTATTTT. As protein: CASSARGIPDTQYF.

CDR3 DNA sequence: TGTGCCATCAGTGAGTCGATTCTTGGCGGGAGGCTTGGGGGTGAGCAGTTCTTC. It codes for CAISESILGGRLGGEQFF. V gene TRBV10-3 combines with J gene TRBJ2-1; 8 nucleotides align to TRBD2. Germline values: CDR1 ENHRY, CDR2 SYGVKD. This CDR3 is built from 18 residues. V trimming: 0 bases; J trimming: 9 bases; junction bases outside the gene matches: 16.

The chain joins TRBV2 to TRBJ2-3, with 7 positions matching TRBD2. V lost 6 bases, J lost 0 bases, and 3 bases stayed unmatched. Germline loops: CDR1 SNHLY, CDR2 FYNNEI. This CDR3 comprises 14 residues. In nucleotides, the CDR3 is TGTGCCAGCAGAATAGCGGGTAGCACAGATACGCAGTATTTT. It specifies CASRIAGSTDTQYF.

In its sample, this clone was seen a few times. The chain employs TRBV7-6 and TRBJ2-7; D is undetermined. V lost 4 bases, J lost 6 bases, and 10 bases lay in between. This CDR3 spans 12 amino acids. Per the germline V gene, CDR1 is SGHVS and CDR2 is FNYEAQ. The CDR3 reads CASSSHSIEQYF. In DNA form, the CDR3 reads TGTGCCAGCAGCTCCCACTCCATCGAGCAGTACTTC.

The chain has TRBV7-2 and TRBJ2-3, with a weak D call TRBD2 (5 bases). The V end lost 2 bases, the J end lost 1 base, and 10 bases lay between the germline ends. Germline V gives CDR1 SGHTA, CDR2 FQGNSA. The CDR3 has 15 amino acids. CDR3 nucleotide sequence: TGTGCCAGCAGCTTAACCGGGAAGGGCACAGATACGCAGTATTTT. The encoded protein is CASSLTGKGTDTQYF. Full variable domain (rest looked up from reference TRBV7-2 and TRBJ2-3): GAGVSQSPSNKVTEKGKDVELRCDPISGHTALYWYRQSLGQGLEFLIYFQGNSAPDKSGLPSDRFSAERTGGSVSTLTIQRTQQEDSAVYLCASSLTGKGTDTQYFGPGTRLTVL.

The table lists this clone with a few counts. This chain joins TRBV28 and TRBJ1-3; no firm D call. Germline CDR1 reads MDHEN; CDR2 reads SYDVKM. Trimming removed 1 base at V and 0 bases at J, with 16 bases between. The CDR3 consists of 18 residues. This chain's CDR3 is CASSLYSIRLSSGNTIYF. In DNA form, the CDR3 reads TGTGCCAGCAGTTTATACTCAATCCGCTTGAGCTCTGGAAACACCATATATTTT.

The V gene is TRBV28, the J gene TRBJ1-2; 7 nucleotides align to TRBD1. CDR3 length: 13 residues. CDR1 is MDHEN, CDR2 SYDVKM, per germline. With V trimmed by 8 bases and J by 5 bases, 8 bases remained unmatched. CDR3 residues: CASCLAGGYGYTF. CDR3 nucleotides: TGTGCCAGCTGCCTGGCAGGGGGGTATGGCTACACCTTC.

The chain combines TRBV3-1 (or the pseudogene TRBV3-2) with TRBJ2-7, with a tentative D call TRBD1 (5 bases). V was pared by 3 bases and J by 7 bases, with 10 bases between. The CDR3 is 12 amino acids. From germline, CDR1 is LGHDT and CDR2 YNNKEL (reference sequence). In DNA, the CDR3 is TGTGCCAGCAGCCAGGGTTCAGGGGAGCAGTACTTC. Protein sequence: CASSQGSGEQYF.

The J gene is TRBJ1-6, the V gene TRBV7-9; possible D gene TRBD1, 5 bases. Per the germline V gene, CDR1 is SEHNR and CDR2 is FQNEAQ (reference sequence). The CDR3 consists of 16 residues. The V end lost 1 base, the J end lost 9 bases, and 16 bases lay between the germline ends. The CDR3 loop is CASSLEVGGVSSPLHF. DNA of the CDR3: TGTGCCAGCAGCTTAGAGGTCGGAGGGGTGAGTTCACCCCTCCACTTT. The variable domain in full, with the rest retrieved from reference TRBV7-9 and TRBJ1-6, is DTGVSQNPRHKITKRGQNVTFRCDPISEHNRLYWYRQTLGQGPEFLTYFQNEAQLEKSRLLSDRFSAERPKGSFSTLEIQRTEQGDSAMYLCASSLEVGGVSSPLHFGNGTRLTVT.

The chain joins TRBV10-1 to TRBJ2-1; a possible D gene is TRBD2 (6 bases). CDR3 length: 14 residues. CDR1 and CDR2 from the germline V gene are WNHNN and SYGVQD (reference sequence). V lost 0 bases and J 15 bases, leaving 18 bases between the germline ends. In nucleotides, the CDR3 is TGCGCCAGCAGTGAGTCGGGTGACGGGAGAGTTCGGTTCTTC. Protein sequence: CASSESGDGRVRFF.

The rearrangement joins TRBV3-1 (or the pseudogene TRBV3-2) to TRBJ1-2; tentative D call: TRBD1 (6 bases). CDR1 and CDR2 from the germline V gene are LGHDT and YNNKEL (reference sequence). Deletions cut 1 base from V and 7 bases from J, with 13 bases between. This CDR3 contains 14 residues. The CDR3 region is CASSQAVRGSGYTF. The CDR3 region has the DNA TGTGCCAGCAGCCAAGCGGTCAGGGGATCTGGCTACACCTTC.

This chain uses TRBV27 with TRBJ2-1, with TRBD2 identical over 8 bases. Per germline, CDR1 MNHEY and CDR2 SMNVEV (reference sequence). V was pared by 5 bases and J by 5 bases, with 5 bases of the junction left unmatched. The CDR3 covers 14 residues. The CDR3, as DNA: TGTGCCAGCAGTATAAGCGGGAGAAACAATGAGCAGTTCTTC. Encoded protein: CASSISGRNNEQFF.

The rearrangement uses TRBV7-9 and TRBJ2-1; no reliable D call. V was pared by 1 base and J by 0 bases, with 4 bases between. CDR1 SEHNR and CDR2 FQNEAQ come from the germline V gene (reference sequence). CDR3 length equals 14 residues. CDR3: CASSLGASYNEQFF. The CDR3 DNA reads TGTGCCAGCAGCTTAGGAGCCTCCTACAATGAGCAGTTCTTC.

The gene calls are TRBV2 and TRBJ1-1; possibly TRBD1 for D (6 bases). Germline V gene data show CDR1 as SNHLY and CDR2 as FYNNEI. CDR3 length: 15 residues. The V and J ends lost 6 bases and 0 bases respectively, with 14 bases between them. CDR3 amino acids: CASSRGGGLNTEAFF. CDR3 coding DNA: TGTGCCAGCAGCCGTGGGGGGGGCCTGAACACTGAAGCTTTCTTT.

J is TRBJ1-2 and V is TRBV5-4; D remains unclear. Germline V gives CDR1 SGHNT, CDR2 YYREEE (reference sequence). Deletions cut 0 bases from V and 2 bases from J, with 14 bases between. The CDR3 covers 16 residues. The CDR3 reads CASSLAVEGTNYGYTF. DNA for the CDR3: TGTGCCAGCAGCTTGGCCGTGGAGGGTACCAACTATGGCTACACCTTC.

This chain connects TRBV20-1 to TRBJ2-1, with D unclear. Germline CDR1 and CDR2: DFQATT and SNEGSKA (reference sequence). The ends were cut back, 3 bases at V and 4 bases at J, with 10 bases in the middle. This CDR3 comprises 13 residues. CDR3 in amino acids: CSASRQAYNEQFF. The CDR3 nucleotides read TGCAGTGCTAGTAGGCAGGCTTACAATGAGCAGTTCTTC.

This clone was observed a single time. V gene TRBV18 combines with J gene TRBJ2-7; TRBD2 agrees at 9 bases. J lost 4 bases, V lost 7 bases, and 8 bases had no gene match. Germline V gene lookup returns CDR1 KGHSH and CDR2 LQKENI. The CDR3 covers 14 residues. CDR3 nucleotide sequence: TGTGCCAGCTGGCAGGGGCTAGCGGGGTACGAGCAGTACTTC. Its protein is CASWQGLAGYEQYF.

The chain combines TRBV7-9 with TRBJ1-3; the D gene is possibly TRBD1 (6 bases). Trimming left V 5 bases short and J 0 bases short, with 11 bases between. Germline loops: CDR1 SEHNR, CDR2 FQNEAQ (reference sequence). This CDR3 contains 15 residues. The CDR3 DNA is TGTGCCAGCAGCCGCAGGGGTAGCTCTGGAAACACCATATATTTT. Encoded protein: CASSRRGSSGNTIYF.